This T cell receptor beta chain was identified during a study of blood T cells in healthy people across ages. J lost 3 bases, V lost 2 bases, and 6 bases had no gene match. The CDR3 is 17 amino acids. The use of a sample-barcoded 5' primer and a J-beta primer mix characterized a second PCR of roughly 6 to 11 cycles. TCRdb recomputed calls from the 5' RACE reads with MiXCR, one row per CDR3 protein. Of about 730,000 distinct CDR3 sequences listed, about 42% were seen once; the top ten hold less than 25%. Sequencing input: blood. The chain recombines TRBV12-3 or TRBV12-4 with TRBJ2-1; 11 nucleotides match TRBD2. This receptor was taken from a woman aged 60-75 years in good health. As DNA, the CDR3 is TGTGCCAGCAGTTTACTATTACTAGCGGGGGTCTACAATGAGCAGTTCTTC. Translated: CASSLLLLAGVYNEQFF.